The next 5 T cell receptor beta chains were all read from a single sample in a study of T cell responses to AZD1222 COVID-19 vaccine. Measured with immunoSEQ multiplex PCR; TCRdb has only the in-frame clones, and not every one. The sample has fewer than 200,000 clones, around 90% seen once. Sequenced material: peripheral blood, taken on day 0 of AZD1222 vaccination. Every receptor here comes from an adult in good health.

The chain couples TRBV3-1 (or the pseudogene TRBV3-2) to TRBJ2-7; no reliable D call. Looked up from germline, CDR1 is LGHDT and CDR2 is YNNKEL (reference sequence). CDR3 length: 13 residues. Trimming took off 3 bases at V and 3 bases at J, with 9 bases between the two ends. CDR3 loop: CASSHPRSYEQYF. As DNA, the CDR3 is TGTGCCAGCAGCCATCCCAGGAGCTACGAGCAGTACTTC.

This chain connects TRBV4-2 to TRBJ2-6, with 8 bases aligning to TRBD1. The CDR3 runs to 19 residues. Germline V CDR1 and CDR2: LGHNA, YNFKEQ. The V gene end was trimmed by 0 bases and the J gene end by 2 bases; junction bases not matched to a gene: 9. In DNA, the CDR3 is TGTGCCAGCAGCCAAGAGATGGTGACAGGGGTTGCTGGGGCCAACGTCCTGACTTTC. It yields the protein CASSQEMVTGVAGANVLTF.

The count of this clone is one. The chain has TRBV6-5 and TRBJ2-6, with D unresolved. Between the trimmed V and J ends, which lost 3 bases and 7 bases, there was a span of 13 bases. The V gene's germline CDR1 is MNHEY and CDR2 SVGAGI. The CDR3 extends over 15 amino acids. The CDR3 region is CASSYGVVIANVLTF. As DNA, the CDR3 is TGTGCCAGCAGTTATGGAGTTGTGATTGCCAACGTCCTGACTTTC.

This clone was seen once. V and J are TRBV13 and TRBJ2-5; 10 bases align to TRBD2. The germline V gene encodes CDR1 PRHDT and CDR2 FYEKMQ (reference sequence). This CDR3 region has 14 residues. V lost 8 bases and J lost 5; bases outside the gene matches: 8. CDR3 nucleotides: TGTGCCAGCGGTCTAGCGGGGGTCGGGGAGACCCAGTACTTC. Its protein product is CASGLAGVGETQYF.

J is TRBJ1-6 and V is TRBV5-1, with a tentative D call TRBD1 (5 bases). V lost 6 bases and J 11 bases, leaving 21 bases between the germline ends. The germline V gene encodes CDR1 SGHRS and CDR2 YFSETQ. CDR3 length: 15 residues. The CDR3 loop is CASTKISQGVAPLHF. The CDR3 DNA sequence: TGCGCCAGCACGAAGATTAGCCAGGGCGTAGCACCCCTCCACTTT.